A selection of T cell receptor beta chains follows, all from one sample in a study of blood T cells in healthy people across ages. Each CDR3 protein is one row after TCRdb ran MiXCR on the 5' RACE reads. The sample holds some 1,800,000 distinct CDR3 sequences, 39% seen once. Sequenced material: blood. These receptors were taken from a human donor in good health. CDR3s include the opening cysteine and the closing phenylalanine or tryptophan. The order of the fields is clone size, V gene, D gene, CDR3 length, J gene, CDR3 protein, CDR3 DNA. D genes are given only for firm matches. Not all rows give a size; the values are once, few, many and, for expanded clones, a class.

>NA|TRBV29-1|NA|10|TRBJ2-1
CSVVLGEQFF
TGCAGCGTTGTACTGGGTGAGCAGTTCTTC
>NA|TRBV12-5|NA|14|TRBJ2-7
CASGPRDSLDEQYF
TGTGCTAGTGGTCCGCGGGACTCTCTCGACGAGCAGTACTTC
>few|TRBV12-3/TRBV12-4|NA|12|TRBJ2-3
CASSSYRYTQYF
TGTGCCAGCAGTTCCTACAGATATACGCAGTATTTT
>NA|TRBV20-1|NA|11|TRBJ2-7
CSADSSYEQYF
TGCAGTGCCGACAGTTCCTACGAGCAGTACTTC
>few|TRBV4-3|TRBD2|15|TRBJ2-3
CASSQAGAGADTQYF
TGCGCCAGCAGCCAAGCAGGAGCGGGGGCAGATACGCAGTATTTT
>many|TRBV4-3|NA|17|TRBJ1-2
CASSPQPPAGRIDGYTF
TGCGCCAGCAGCCCCCAACCTCCGGCGGGAAGAATAGATGGCTACACCTTC
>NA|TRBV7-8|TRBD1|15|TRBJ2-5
CASTPGQGRLRTQYF
TGTGCCAGCACCCCGGGACAGGGGCGGCTTCGGACCCAGTACTTC
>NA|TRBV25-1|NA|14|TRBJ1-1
CASSDLMGDTEAFF
TGTGCCAGCAGTGATCTTATGGGGGACACTGAAGCTTTCTTT
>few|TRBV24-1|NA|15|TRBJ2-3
CATSELGQPANTQYF
TGTGCCACCAGTGAGCTTGGACAGCCTGCTAATACGCAGTATTTT
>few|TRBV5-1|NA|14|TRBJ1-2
CASSAVQGNYGYTF
TGCGCCAGCAGCGCCGTACAGGGAAACTATGGCTACACCTTC
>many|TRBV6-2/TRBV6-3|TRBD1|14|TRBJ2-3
CASTLGQGTDTQYF
TGTGCCAGCACCCTAGGACAGGGTACAGATACGCAGTATTTT
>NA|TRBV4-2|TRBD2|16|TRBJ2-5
CASSQLAGAAQETQYF
TGTGCCAGCAGCCAACTAGCGGGGGCCGCCCAAGAGACCCAGTACTTC
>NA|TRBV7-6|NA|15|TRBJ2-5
CASSSPWDQQETQYF
TGTGCCAGCAGCTCCCCGTGGGACCAACAAGAGACCCAGTACTTC
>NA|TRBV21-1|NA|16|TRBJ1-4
CASSTSRQAPNEKLFF
TGTGCCAGCAGCACAAGTCGACAGGCGCCGAATGAAAAACTGTTTTTT
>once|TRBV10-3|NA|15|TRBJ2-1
CAISEYAGEIETQFF
TGTGCCATCAGTGAGTACGCCGGGGAAATAGAGACCCAGTTCTTC
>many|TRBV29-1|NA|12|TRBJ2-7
CSALSNSYEQYF
TGCAGCGCTCTTAGCAACTCCTACGAGCAGTACTTC